Listed here are 7 T cell receptor beta chains from one sample, sequenced in a study of tumor-infiltrating lymphocytes in primary liver carcinoma. Germline DNA was also extracted, and blood RNA was taken from unsorted whole blood. Synthesis of TCR beta cDNA was carried out from 450 to 650 ng total RNA with a constant-region primer. For TCR beta, libraries were produced by three nested multiplex PCR rounds using slightly modified ARM-PCR. Both of the initial two PCR rounds ran for around 9 cycles and employed TRBV1-TRBV30 forward primers alongside a C-beta reverse primer. MiXCR was run by TCRdb on the multiplex PCR reads, yielding one entry per CDR3 protein. The data contain about 320,000 distinct CDR3 sequences, around three fifths of them seen just once; the ten biggest clones take up more than 15%. The sequenced sample was peripheral blood. The receptor set was obtained from a woman aged 25 to 45 with primary liver carcinoma and hepatitis B virus infection.

This CDR3 reads CASSDYPSCSKETQYF. The CDR3 region has the DNA TGTGCCAGCAGTGATTACCCTAGCTGTTCCAAAGAGACCCAGTACTTC. J is TRBJ2-5 and V is TRBV25-1; a possible D gene is TRBD2 (5 bases). Trimming took off 3 bases at V and 3 bases at J, with 17 bases between the two ends. The CDR3 extends over 16 amino acids. Germline V gene sequence: CDR1 MGHDK, CDR2 SYGVNS.

The V call is TRBV5-4, the J call TRBJ1-1; no clear D gene. V lost 3 bases and J 2 bases, leaving 5 bases between the germline ends. The length of the CDR3 is 12 residues. Per germline, CDR1 SGHNT and CDR2 YYREEE (reference sequence). In nucleotides, the CDR3 is TGTGCCAGCAGCTGGACTAACACTGAAGCTTTCTTT. It is translated as CASSWTNTEAFF.

The chain recombines TRBV6-5 with TRBJ1-4; D gene ambiguous. Looked up from germline, CDR1 is MNHEY and CDR2 is SVGAGI. V was trimmed by 6 bases and J by 8 bases, leaving 13 bases between them. The CDR3 has 13 amino acids. CDR3: CASRNTLGEKLFF. The CDR3, as DNA: TGTGCCAGCAGGAACACCTTGGGGGAAAAACTGTTTTTT.

The V and J genes are TRBV21-1 and TRBJ2-2; no check of the table's D call, TRBD1, against the DNA was made. TRBV21-1 is annotated as a pseudogene. The CDR3 consists of 16 residues. The CDR3 loop is CASSKKDRSRAGELFF. The CDR3 DNA reads as TGTGCCAGCAGCAAGAAGGACAGGTCCCGCGCCGGGGAGCTGTTTTTT.

Comment on this clonotype: One end of the junction fails to match germline, which may point to a read error. The chain links TRBV11-3 to TRBJ2-1; D ambiguous. The CDR3 is made up of 14 amino acids. From germline, CDR1 is SGHNT and CDR2 YENEEA. Here the CDR3 reads CANSPLLFSNEQFF. The CDR3 coding sequence is TGTGCCAACAGCCCCCTGCTATTCTCCAATGAGCAGTTCTTC.

This clonotype came up a few times. The chain is built from TRBV4-2 and TRBJ2-3; 8 bases line up with TRBD2. This CDR3 is 16 amino acids long. V shed 4 bases, J shed 4 bases, and the junction held 10 bases outside the gene matches. Germline CDR1 reads LGHNA; CDR2 reads YNFKEQ. CDR3 coding DNA: TGTGCCAGCAGCCCGAAGACGGGGGGGGGGTCAGATACGCAGTATTTT. Its translation: CASSPKTGGGSDTQYF.

Of note for this clonotype: A much larger clone differs from this one at a single base, so this may be a read error. The gene calls are TRBV7-9 and TRBJ2-3; no clear D. CDR1 SEHNR and CDR2 FQNEAQ come from the germline V gene (reference sequence). This CDR3 region has 14 residues. The ends were cut back, 5 bases at V and 0 bases at J, with 9 bases in the middle. CDR3 region: CASSLHSSTDTQYF. The CDR3 DNA follows: TGTGCCAGCAGCCTACATTCTAGCACAGATACGCAGTATTTT.